This entry lists 5 T cell receptor beta chains sequenced from one sample in a study of T cells in Graves' hyperthyroidism and ophthalmopathy. There were TCR beta CDR3 regions amplified from RNA transcripts. Using the HTBI primer set, a first-round RT-PCR was run on the TCR CDR3. TCRdb re-analysed the multiplex PCR reads in MiXCR, keeping a single row per CDR3 protein. In the table there are 300,000 to 350,000 distinct CDR3 sequences, approximately 17% of which are singletons. Sequenced sample: blood. The receptors shown here come from a man in his thirties or forties with Graves' hyperthyroidism.

This clonotype was seen repeatedly, ten times or more. The chain has TRBV12-3 or TRBV12-4 and TRBJ2-7, with 8 bases fitting TRBD2. This CDR3 has 14 residues. J gave up 6 bases and V 5 bases, and 9 bases lay outside the gene matches. The CDR3: CASSPETLAGEQYF. DNA of the CDR3: TGTGCCAGCAGTCCTGAAACCCTAGCGGGCGAGCAGTACTTC.

This clonotype was counted at least ten times. The chain uses TRBV27 and TRBJ2-2; D is perhaps TRBD2 (6 bases). CDR1 is MNHEY and CDR2 is SMNVEV in the germline V gene (reference sequence). The CDR3 has 14 residues. The ends were cut back, 3 bases at V and 2 bases at J, with 7 bases in the middle. The CDR3 sequence: CASSFGRNTGELFF. CDR3 DNA: TGTGCCAGCAGTTTCGGGAGAAACACCGGGGAGCTGTTTTTT.

This clonotype was recorded at least ten times. The junction differs from germline at one of its ends, possibly a read error. This chain uses TRBV7-9 with TRBJ2-5; 10 nucleotides agree with TRBD2. The CDR3 has 12 amino acids. From germline, CDR1 is SEHNR and CDR2 FQNEAQ (reference sequence). In DNA, the CDR3 is TGCGTGACTAGCGGGCCTCAAGAGACCCAGTACTTC. Its translation is CVTSGPQETQYF.

This rearrangement joins TRBV4-1 to TRBJ2-5, with 9 bases matching TRBD2. The CDR3 is 18 residues long. Germline V lookup: CDR1 MGHRA, CDR2 YSYEKL. V shed 1 base, J shed 5 bases, and the junction held 14 bases outside the gene matches. The CDR3 spells CASSQVRVMREGWETQYF. The CDR3 DNA is TGCGCCAGCAGCCAAGTCCGCGTAATGCGGGAGGGATGGGAGACCCAGTACTTC.

This clonotype was counted only a few times. This may stem from a read error, because a much larger clone lies one nucleotide away. V is TRBV7-2 and J is TRBJ2-7; 10 bases map to TRBD2. This CDR3 spans 16 amino acids. From germline, CDR1 is SGHTA and CDR2 FQGNSA. The V segment lost 6 bases and the J segment 2 bases; nucleotides outside the gene matches: 10. CDR3 region: CASRGLAGEPPYEQYF. CDR3 nucleotides: TGTGCCAGCAGGGGGCTAGCGGGGGAACCCCCCTACGAGCAGTACTTC.